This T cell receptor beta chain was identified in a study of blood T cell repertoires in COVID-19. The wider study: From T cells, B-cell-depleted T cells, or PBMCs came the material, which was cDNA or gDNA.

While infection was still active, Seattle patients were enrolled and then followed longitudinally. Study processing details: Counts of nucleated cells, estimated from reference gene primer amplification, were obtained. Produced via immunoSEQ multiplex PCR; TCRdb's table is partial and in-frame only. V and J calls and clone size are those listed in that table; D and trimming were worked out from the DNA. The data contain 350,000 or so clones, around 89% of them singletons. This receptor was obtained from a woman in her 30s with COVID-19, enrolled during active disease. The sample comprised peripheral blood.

The CDR3 protein is CASSGTGGQPQHF. In DNA form, the CDR3 reads TGTGCCAGCAGCGGGACAGGGGGTCAGCCCCAGCATTTT. The rearrangement uses TRBV12-3 or TRBV12-4 and TRBJ1-5; 11 nucleotides align to TRBD1. The CDR3 is made up of 13 amino acids. Trimming cost V 6 bases and J 6 bases; bases outside gene matches: 1.